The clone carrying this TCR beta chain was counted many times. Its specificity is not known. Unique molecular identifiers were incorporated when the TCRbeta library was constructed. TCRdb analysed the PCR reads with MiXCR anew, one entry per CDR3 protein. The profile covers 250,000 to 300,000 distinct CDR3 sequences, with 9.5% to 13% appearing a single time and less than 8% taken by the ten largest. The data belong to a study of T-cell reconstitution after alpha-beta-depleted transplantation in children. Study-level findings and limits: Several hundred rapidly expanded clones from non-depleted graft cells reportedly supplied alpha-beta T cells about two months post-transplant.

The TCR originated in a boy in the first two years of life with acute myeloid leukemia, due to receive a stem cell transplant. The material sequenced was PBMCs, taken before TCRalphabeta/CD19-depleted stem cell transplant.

As DNA, the CDR3 is TGCGCCAGCAGCTTACTCAGGGGCTACTCCTACGAGCAGTACTTC. It yields the protein CASSLLRGYSYEQYF. This chain joins TRBV5-1 and TRBJ2-7; maybe TRBD1 (6 bases). This CDR3 has 15 amino acids. The V end was cut by 2 bases, the J end by 0 bases, with 12 bases between. The germline gives CDR1 SGHRS, CDR2 YFSETQ. The full variable domain, rest sourced from reference TRBV5-1 and TRBJ2-7, is KAGVTQTPRYLIKTRGQQVTLSCSPISGHRSVSWYQQTPGQGLQFLFEYFSETQRNKGNFPGRFSGRQFSNSRSEMNVSTLELGDSALYLCASSLLRGYSYEQYFGPGTRLTVT.